This TCR beta chain was captured in a study of T-cell reconstitution after alpha-beta-depleted transplantation in children. Findings of the study overall: Surviving thymic progenitors and recipient T cells were the source of high TCRbeta diversity at day 60 in some patients. Expanded graft clones, several hundred of them, were reportedly the source of alpha-beta T cells about two months after transplant. Newly produced T cells mostly provided counts and TCRbeta diversity after one year, as hyperexpanded clones declined.

Notes on this clonotype: Its target is not known.

The CDR3 is 16 residues long. With 3 bases clipped from V and 3 bases from J, the junction kept 6 bases outside the gene matches. Germline V gene lookup returns CDR1 LNHDA and CDR2 SQIVND (reference sequence). Unique molecular identifiers were incorporated during preparation of the TCRbeta library. TCRdb itself ran the PCR reads through MiXCR, one entry per CDR3 protein. The sample contains approximately 800,000 distinct CDR3 sequences, 16% of which appear only once. The sequences come from PBMCs, mostly from graft donor cells, collected 360 days after TCRalphabeta/CD19-depleted stem cell transplant. The clonotype comes from a male patient between 5 and 17 years old who had a stem cell transplant for acute lymphoblastic leukemia, so the T cells may come from the graft donor. V usage is TRBV19 and J usage is TRBJ2-1, with 9 bases matching TRBD2. This chain's CDR3 is CASSMSSGSLYNEQFF. DNA of the CDR3: TGTGCCAGTAGTATGAGTAGCGGGAGCCTCTACAATGAGCAGTTCTTC.